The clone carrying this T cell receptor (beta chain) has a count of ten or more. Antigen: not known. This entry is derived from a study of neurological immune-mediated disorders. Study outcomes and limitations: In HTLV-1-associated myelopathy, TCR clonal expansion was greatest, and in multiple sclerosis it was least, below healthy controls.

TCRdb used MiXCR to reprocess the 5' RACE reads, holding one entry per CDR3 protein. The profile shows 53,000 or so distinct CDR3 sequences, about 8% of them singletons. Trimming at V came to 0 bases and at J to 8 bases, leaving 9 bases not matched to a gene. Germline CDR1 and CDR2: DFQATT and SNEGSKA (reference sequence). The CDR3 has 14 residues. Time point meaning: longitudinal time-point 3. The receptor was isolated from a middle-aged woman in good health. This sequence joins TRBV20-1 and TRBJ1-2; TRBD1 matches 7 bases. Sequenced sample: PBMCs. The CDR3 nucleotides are TGCAGTGCTAGAGATGGGGGACAGTTAAGCGGCTACACCTTC. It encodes CSARDGGQLSGYTF.